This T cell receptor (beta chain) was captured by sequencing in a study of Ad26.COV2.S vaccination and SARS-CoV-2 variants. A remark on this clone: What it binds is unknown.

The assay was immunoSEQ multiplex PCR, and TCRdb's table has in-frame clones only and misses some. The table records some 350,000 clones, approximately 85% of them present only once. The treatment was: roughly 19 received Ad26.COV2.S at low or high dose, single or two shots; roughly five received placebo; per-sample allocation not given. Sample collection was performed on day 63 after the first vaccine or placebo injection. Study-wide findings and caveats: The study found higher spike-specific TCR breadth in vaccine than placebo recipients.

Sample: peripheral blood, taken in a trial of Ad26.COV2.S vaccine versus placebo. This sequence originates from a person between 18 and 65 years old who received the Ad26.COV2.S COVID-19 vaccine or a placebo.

The CDR3 nucleotides read TGTGCCAGTAGTGAGCGGCCGACTAGCGGGAATGAGCAGTTCTTC. Translation gives CASSERPTSGNEQFF. The chain links TRBV19 to TRBJ2-1, with TRBD2 matching 10 bases. V was clipped by 5 bases and J by 7 bases; unmatched bases: 8. CDR1 is LNHDA, CDR2 SQIVND, per germline (reference sequence). The CDR3 consists of 15 residues.